This T cell receptor beta chain was observed in a study of human T cells and chemical hapten exposure. Study context: DPC 0.01% went on the upper back by patch test, with reading at 6 days.

Overall study results and limits: Patch test score rose with PT1 expanded TCR count, significant at thresholds 8, 16 and 32, not 4.

Details on this clonotype: Its cognate antigen is unknown. Relative to the germline gene, one junction end is altered; a read error may explain this.

Time point given: pre-sensitization, week 0. As for treatment: therapeutic diphenylcyclopropenone sensitization with weekly scalp DPC. TCRdb re-called the RACE reads through MiXCR, storing one row per CDR3 protein. Here the sample spans tens of thousands of distinct CDR3 sequences, around an eighth being singletons. This CDR3 region has 12 residues. CDR1 and CDR2 (germline): SQVTM, ANQGSEA. The chain combines TRBV29-1 with TRBJ2-1, with 8 bases aligning to TRBD2. Specimen: whole blood, collected in connection with sensitization to the hapten diphenylcyclopropenone (DPC). The TCR was taken from a woman under 40 with alopecia areata. Some clones in this sample may be carry-over from other donors' samples. The CDR3 DNA reads TGCAGCGTTGCTCGTCGGGAGGGCCGCCACATCTTC. Encoded protein: CSVARREGRHIF.